This TCR beta chain was recovered during a study of immune evolution from preneoplasia to lung adenocarcinoma. The CDR3 is 15 amino acids. J gave up 6 bases and V 2 bases, and 5 bases lay outside the gene matches. Germline loops: CDR1 LNHNV, CDR2 YYDKDF (reference sequence). Assay used: immunoSEQ multiplex PCR; TCRdb lists only in-frame clones, some missing. The sample holds 9,500 to 15,000 clones, about 84% seen once. The chain has TRBV15 and TRBJ1-5; 9 nucleotides agree with TRBD1. Sequencing was carried out using FFPE tissue from an adenomatous hyperplasia lung lesion. Indicated subset: atypical adenomatous hyperplasia (AAH), lung preneoplasia. This sequence was found in a person aged 50 or older with lung adenocarcinoma. The CDR3, as DNA: TGTGCCACCAGCAGATCCGGACAGGGGTTTCAGCCCCAGCATTTT. This codes for CATSRSGQGFQPQHF.